The T cell receptor beta chain under discussion was sequenced for a study of shared T cell receptors in the human thymus. Repertoires were generated with immunoSEQ multiplex PCR, while TCRdb's copy carries only in-frame clones and drops some. The sample contains hundreds of thousands of clones, approximately 87% of which appear only once. The CDR3 spans 15 residues. CDR1 and CDR2 (germline): SGHRS, YFSETQ. Trimming removed 0 bases from V and 2 bases from J, with 12 bases in between. The same data also contributed to another study, on human thymus T cells. That source adds: Thymus tissue for the work was resected from patients undergoing corrective heart surgery. Thymic and blood repertoires appeared to display a bias in their usage of V and J genes.

Input material: thymocytes. The chain couples TRBV5-1 to TRBJ2-7, with D unclear. This TCR came from a boy under three years old with a congenital heart defect. DNA for the CDR3: TGCGCCAGCAGCTTGGTGGCTGTTCCCACCTACGAGCAGTACTTC. This codes for CASSLVAVPTYEQYF.